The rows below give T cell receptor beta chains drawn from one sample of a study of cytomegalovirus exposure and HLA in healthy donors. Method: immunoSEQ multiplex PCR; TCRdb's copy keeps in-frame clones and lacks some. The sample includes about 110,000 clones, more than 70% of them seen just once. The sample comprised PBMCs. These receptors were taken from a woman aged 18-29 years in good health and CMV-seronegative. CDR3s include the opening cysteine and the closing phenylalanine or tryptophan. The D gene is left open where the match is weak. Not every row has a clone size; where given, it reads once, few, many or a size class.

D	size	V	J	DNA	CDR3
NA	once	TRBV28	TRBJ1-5	TGTGCCAGCAGTTCCTCCGGGGGGGGCGGCAAACAGCCCCAGCATTTT	CASSSSGGGGKQPQHF
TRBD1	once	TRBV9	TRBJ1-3	TGTGCCAGCAGTAATCGGGACAGAGGAAACACCATATATTTT	CASSNRDRGNTIYF
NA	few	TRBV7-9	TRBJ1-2	TGTGCCAGCAGCCCTAATTTCTATGGCTACACCTTC	CASSPNFYGYTF
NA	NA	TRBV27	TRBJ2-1	TGTGCCAGCAGTCCCTATAGGGGGAGCTCCTACAATGAGCAGTTCTTC	CASSPYRGSSYNEQFF
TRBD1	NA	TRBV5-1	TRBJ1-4	TGCGCCAGCAGTGTGGGACAGAGATTTAATGAAAAACTGTTTTTT	CASSVGQRFNEKLFF
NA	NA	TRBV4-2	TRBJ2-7	TGTGCCAGCAGCCAAGCTTCCGGGACCTACGAGCAGTACTTC	CASSQASGTYEQYF
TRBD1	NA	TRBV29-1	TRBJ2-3	TGCAGCGTTGAGGACAGGGAGGTCAATCCAGATACGCAGTATTTT	CSVEDREVNPDTQYF
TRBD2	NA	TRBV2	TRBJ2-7	TGTGCCAGCACCTCTAGCGGGAGTACAAGCGAGCAGTACTTC	CASTSSGSTSEQYF
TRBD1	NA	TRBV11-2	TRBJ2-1	TGTGCCAGCAGCTTGGACAGGGGCCCCCACAATGAGCAGTTCTTC	CASSLDRGPHNEQFF
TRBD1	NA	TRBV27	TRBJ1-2	TGTGCCAGCAGTTTGTACAGGGGCGAATATGGCTACACCTTC	CASSLYRGEYGYTF